This entry describes one T cell receptor (beta chain). This clonotype was recorded many times. No antigen is known for it. The input lacks base qualities; no much larger clone sits a single base away. CDR1 and CDR2 (LGHDT, YNNKEL) derive from the germline V gene (reference sequence). The CDR3 measures 15 amino acids from cysteine to phenylalanine. Only the CDR3 DNA is retained, 45 bases long and in frame from the first base. V is cut by 4 bases and J by 3 bases, and the space between the germline ends is 15 bases. Receptor libraries were prepared by RACE. The instrument was a NextSeq 500. During library preparation, unique molecular identifiers were attached to individual cDNA molecules so that TCRs could be counted in a quantitative, reproducible way. Both TCR alpha and TCR beta chains were sequenced from each blood RNA sample. Per the source publication's procedure: A median of about 100,000 TCRs per sample was observed, with a range of roughly 20,000 to 700,000. V, J and CDR3 annotation of the TCR reads was carried out using the Decombinator software suite. For PS versus PT1 abundance plots, all samples were subsampled to the same number of TCRs (28,000). TCRs were defined as expanded if absent before sensitization and observed at least eight times at the 2-week time point. TCRdb trimmed the raw reads at Q25, called clones with MiXCR and kept productive beta chains. Rows with one shared CDR3 protein collapse into an entry with the most common genes and DNA. TCRdb assigned the V and J calls; the authors' analysis was not used. The sample has around 380,000 distinct CDR3 sequences on record, nearly 5% of them singletons. The biggest ten clones account for roughly 2.4% of the sample.

The sample's time point label is to be understood as: patch test 1, 2 weeks after DPC sensitization. In light of the paper, this sample's treatment or condition label describes: therapeutic diphenylcyclopropenone sensitization with weekly scalp DPC. At each patch-test visit, blood was drawn before the patch test was applied. Eligible patients were aged 18 to 70, diagnosed with alopecia, deemed suitable for DPC therapy, and excluded if pregnant. Total RNA was isolated from unfractionated whole blood collected in Tempus Blood RNA tubes. The data were obtained in a study of human T cells and chemical hapten exposure (dated by TCRdb to the early 2020s). For context, the study as a whole: For sensitization, 2% DPC in acetone was applied to a 2 cm by 2 cm area of upper inner arm skin. Libraries were pooled for sequencing, and per-sample TCR yields varied mainly because of small differences in library volumes within the pool. Patient blood was sampled pre-sensitization (week 0) and at 2, 6 and about 24 weeks after DPC sensitization. The patient cohort, mostly female, included alopecia areata with under or over 50% scalp involvement, alopecia totalis and alopecia universalis. In alopecia patients, the study followed how the peripheral blood TCR repertoire changed in vivo over primary and secondary sensitization to diphenylcyclopropenone (DPC), a hapten. Throughout the approximately 22-week study period, patients were also given weekly therapeutic DPC doses on the scalp. For TCR sequencing, blood came from 25 to 35 alopecia patients at anywhere from one to four time points (pre-sensitization, 2, 6 and 24 weeks). Patch testing was done on the upper back using Finn chambers containing 0.01% DPC, and results were scored after 6 days according to International Contact Dermatitis Research Group standards.

Results the study describes overall, beyond this receptor: Expanded TCRs formed significantly more large CDR3 similarity clusters than pre-sensitization or healthy control sets, consistent with antigen-driven responses. Repeated subsampling changed both the strength of the expansion versus patch-test correlation and the threshold at which that correlation became significant. Because every patient had alopecia, a presumed autoimmune disease, the patients' immune response might differ from that of healthy individuals. The number of TCRs above 1 in 1000 frequency did not change with DPC sensitization; there was no evidence of global repertoire structure alterations. Patch test score was positively correlated with the number of PT1 expanded TCRs, with significance at thresholds 8, 16 and 32 but not at 4.

This receptor chain uses TRBV3-1 and TRBJ2-5; TRBD2 could be the D gene, as 6 bases match. The TCR sequence derives from a woman aged 45-65 years with alopecia areata. Some clones in this sample may be carry-over from other donors' samples. Material: whole blood, obtained in connection with sensitization to the hapten diphenylcyclopropenone (DPC). This receptor carries the CDR3 CASSLREGGKETQYF. Read as DNA, the sequence is TGTGCCAGCAGCCTCCGTGAAGGCGGGAAAGAGACCCAGTACTTC.